Listed here is a single T cell receptor (beta chain). The target antigen is unknown. The libraries were made with immunoSEQ v3.0 at survey level. Profiling relied on immunoSEQ multiplex PCR, and the TCRdb table lists in-frame clones only, not all of them. The table lists roughly 28,000 clones, roughly 93% of them singletons. This entry comes from a study of long-term antiretroviral therapy in people with HIV. General study results and limits: It was not possible to obtain data on ART adherence, viral resistance or therapy changes. Clones with expansion before ART led the repertoire at all time points.

V lost 5 bases, J lost 6 bases, and 8 bases lay in between. Germline CDR1 reads SGHVS; CDR2 reads FQNEAQ. The CDR3 spans 11 residues. This chain joins TRBV7-8 and TRBJ2-7; D unresolved. The sequencing here drew on unsorted PBMCs, taken 6.2 years after starting antiretroviral therapy. The receptor's source is a man aged 40-49 years with HIV. Written as DNA, the CDR3 is TGTGCCAGCAGCGGCACTTCCGAGCAGTACTTC. Amino acids: CASSGTSEQYF.